The source of this T cell receptor (beta chain) is a study of cytomegalovirus exposure and HLA in healthy donors. Trimming left V 6 bases short and J 2 bases short, with 10 bases between. There are 12 residues in the CDR3. The germline V gene has CDR1 SQVTM and CDR2 ANQGSEA. The PCR employed 60 Vbeta primers together with 13 Jbeta primers. Method: immunoSEQ multiplex PCR; TCRdb's copy keeps in-frame clones and lacks some. Found here are about 200,000 clones, more than 65% of them singletons; the top ten hold 1.5% to 2%. Findings and caveats of the study: With later analysis, a missense DCLRE1C variant became linked to TCR beta V- and J-gene trimming. CMV serostatus was the only immune exposure information that was available. A later analysis associated 15,000 or so TCR beta sequences with HLA alleles at a 0.05 false discovery rate.

As regards this clone: Its antigen remains unidentified.

The sequence derives from a man aged 50-60 years in good health and CMV-seronegative. Sample: PBMCs. The chain recombines TRBV29-1 with TRBJ1-1; D call uncertain. The CDR3 DNA is TGCAGCGTCGCCACAAGAAACACTGAAGCTTTCTTT. It translates to CSVATRNTEAFF.